This note documents a single T cell receptor beta chain sequence. The sample originates from a study of cytomegalovirus exposure and HLA in healthy donors. This PCR relied on a set of 60 Vbeta primers and 13 Jbeta primers. The data were produced by immunoSEQ multiplex PCR, yet TCRdb's version contains in-frame clones alone and is incomplete. In the table there are some 200,000 clones, 73% of which are singletons. This CDR3 contains 15 residues. Trimming at V came to 0 bases and at J to 2 bases, leaving 3 bases not matched to a gene. The germline V gene encodes CDR1 SGHRS and CDR2 YFSETQ. J is TRBJ1-2 and V is TRBV5-1; 8 bases fit TRBD1. The sample was PBMCs. The TCR was taken from a woman in her twenties or thirties in good health and CMV-seronegative. The CDR3 loop is CASSLEAGGNYGYTF. The CDR3 DNA sequence: TGCGCCAGCAGCTTGGAGGCAGGGGGCAACTATGGCTACACCTTC.